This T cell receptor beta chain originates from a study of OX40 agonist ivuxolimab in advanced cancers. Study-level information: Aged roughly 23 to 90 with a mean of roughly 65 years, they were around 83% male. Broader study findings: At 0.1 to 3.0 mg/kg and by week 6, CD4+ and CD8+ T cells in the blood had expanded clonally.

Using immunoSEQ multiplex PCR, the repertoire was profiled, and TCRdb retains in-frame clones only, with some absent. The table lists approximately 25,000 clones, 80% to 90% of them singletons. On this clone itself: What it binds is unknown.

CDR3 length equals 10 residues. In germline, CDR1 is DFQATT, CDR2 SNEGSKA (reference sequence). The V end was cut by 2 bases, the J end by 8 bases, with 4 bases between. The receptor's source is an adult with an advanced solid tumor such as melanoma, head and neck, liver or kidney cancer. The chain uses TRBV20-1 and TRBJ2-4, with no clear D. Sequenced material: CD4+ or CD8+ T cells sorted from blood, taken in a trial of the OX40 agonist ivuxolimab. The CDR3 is CSARRDIQYF. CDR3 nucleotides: TGCAGTGCTAGACGGGACATTCAGTACTTC.